One and the same sample provided the 26 T cell receptor beta chains below, sequenced in a study of T cell responses to AZD1222 COVID-19 vaccine. Only in-frame clones appear in the TCRdb table, and some are missing; sequencing was by immunoSEQ multiplex PCR. The table has more than 150,000 clones, over 80% seen once. The input for sequencing was peripheral blood, taken on day 0 of AZD1222 vaccination. The receptor set was obtained from an adult in good health.

As DNA, the CDR3 is TGTGCCAGCAGTTGGGGGACAGGCACAGATACGCAGTATTTT. Its protein product is CASSWGTGTDTQYF. The chain uses TRBV6-5 and TRBJ2-3; 7 nucleotides match TRBD1. Germline V gives CDR1 MNHEY, CDR2 SVGAGI. The CDR3 is 14 amino acids. With V trimmed by 4 bases and J by 1 base, 2 bases remained unmatched.

This clone appeared a single time. For the CDR3, the DNA is TGTGCCAGCAGCTTAAGGGCTAGCGGGAGCTACGAGCAGTACTTC. It specifies CASSLRASGSYEQYF. The chain is built from TRBV7-2 and TRBJ2-7; 10 bases are shared with TRBD2. The V and J ends lost 2 bases and 3 bases, in that order; junction bases with no gene match: 4. This CDR3 is 15 amino acids long. Germline CDR1 is SGHTA and CDR2 is FQGNSA.

J is TRBJ1-3 and V is TRBV14; D gene ambiguous. The germline V gene encodes CDR1 SGHDN and CDR2 FVKESK. V was cut by 4 bases and J by 4 bases, with 17 bases left in between. This CDR3 comprises 16 residues. The CDR3 DNA reads as TGTGCCAGCAGCCTTTTGGAGGGTGCATACGGAAACACCATATATTTT. It is translated as CASSLLEGAYGNTIYF.

The gene calls are TRBV13 and TRBJ2-2, with D possibly being TRBD2 (5 bases). Deletions cut 1 base from V and 5 bases from J, with 17 bases between. The V gene's germline CDR1 is PRHDT and CDR2 FYEKMQ (reference sequence). This CDR3 is 17 amino acids long. CDR3 sequence: CASSLAKTGRNTGELFF. The CDR3 bases are TGTGCCAGCAGCTTAGCCAAAACTGGGAGAAATACCGGGGAGCTGTTTTTT.

This chain links TRBV3-1 (or the pseudogene TRBV3-2) with TRBJ2-5, with D unclear. This CDR3 spans 11 amino acids. V gave up 4 bases and J gave up 3 bases, with 3 bases separating them. CDR1 and CDR2 from the germline V gene are LGHDT and YNNKEL (reference sequence). In DNA form, the CDR3 reads TGTGCCAGCAGCCTGGAAGAGACCCAGTACTTC. Residues: CASSLEETQYF.

This chain links TRBV6-5 with TRBJ1-2, with D hard to call. The germline CDR1 and CDR2 sequences are MNHEY and SVGAGI. The CDR3 runs to 11 residues. With 4 bases removed from V and 7 bases from J, the gap between germline ends came to 7 bases. The CDR3 region is CASSFMSGYTF. The CDR3 DNA sequence: TGTGCCAGCAGTTTTATGAGTGGCTACACCTTC.

CDR3 sequence reads: CASSQLQETQYF. DNA for the CDR3: TGTGCCAGCAGTCAACTCCAAGAGACCCAGTACTTC. The genes are TRBV6-6 and TRBJ2-5; D gene uncertain. Germline lookup yields CDR1 MNHNY and CDR2 SVGAGI (reference sequence). Trimming removed 5 bases at V and 1 base at J, with 5 bases between. The CDR3 totals 12 residues.

The sample holds a few counts of this clone. The chain links TRBV1 to TRBJ2-7; TRBD1 is taken as the D call from the table, unchecked against the DNA. TRBV1 is shown as a pseudogene. This CDR3 contains 12 residues. In nucleotides, the CDR3 is TGCACCAGCAGCGGGGCCTCCTACGAGCAGTACTTC. Translated: CTSSGASYEQYF.

Notes on this clone: Other DNA sequences of this sample code for an identical CDR3. CDR3 coding DNA: TGTGCCAGCAGTTTTGAGGGTACTGGAAACACCATATATTTT. Translated, it gives CASSFEGTGNTIYF. The rearrangement links TRBV28 to TRBJ1-3; D call uncertain. There are 14 residues in the CDR3. The germline V gene encodes CDR1 MDHEN and CDR2 SYDVKM. The germline V and J ends were trimmed by 3 bases and 2 bases, with 8 bases remaining between them.

The V gene is TRBV30, the J gene TRBJ2-5; D is unclear. The V end lost 0 bases, the J end lost 1 base, and 9 bases lay between the germline ends. The germline V gene encodes CDR1 GTSNPN and CDR2 SVGIG (reference sequence). The CDR3 consists of 14 residues. The CDR3 coding sequence is TGTGCCTGGAGTGTTGACGTACTCCAAGAGACCCAGTACTTC. Its translation: CAWSVDVLQETQYF.

The chain couples TRBV28 to TRBJ2-7, with D maybe TRBD2 (6 bases). This CDR3 contains 15 residues. Germline CDR1 and CDR2: MDHEN and SYDVKM. The V gene lost 7 bases and the J gene lost 6 bases, with 22 bases spanning the gap. This CDR3 reads CASKRGVAGLGEQYF. The CDR3 nucleotides are TGTGCCAGCAAGAGAGGCGTCGCGGGATTGGGCGAGCAGTACTTC.

The CDR3 sequence: CASSLPNRAGETQYF. For the CDR3, the DNA is TGTGCCAGCAGCTTGCCTAACAGGGCGGGGGAGACCCAGTACTTC. This chain uses TRBV5-4 with TRBJ2-5, with D perhaps given as TRBD1 or TRBD2 (6 bases each). The CDR3 length is 15 residues. The germline CDR1 and CDR2 sequences are SGHNT and YYREEE (reference sequence). V lost 1 base and J 5 bases, leaving 15 bases between the germline ends.

The V gene is TRBV6-2 or TRBV6-3, the J gene TRBJ1-5; D remains unclear. Per the germline V gene, CDR1 is MNHEY and CDR2 is SVGEGT. This CDR3 spans 16 amino acids. Trimming left V 6 bases short and J 0 bases short, with 15 bases between. CDR3 nucleotide sequence: TGTGCCAGCAGCTGGGCCAGCCACTATAGCAATCAGCCCCAGCATTTT. Translation: CASSWASHYSNQPQHF.

The V gene is TRBV10-3, the J gene TRBJ1-5; TRBD1 matches 7 bases. Unmatched junction bases numbered 4, after V lost 6 bases and J lost 2 bases. Germline CDR1 is ENHRY and CDR2 is SYGVKD. This CDR3 region has 14 residues. CDR3 DNA: TGTGCCATCAGCAAAGGACAGGGCAATCAGCCCCAGCATTTT. It encodes CAISKGQGNQPQHF.

The chain employs TRBV27 and TRBJ2-3; D gene unclear. Germline V gene data show CDR1 as MNHEY and CDR2 as SMNVEV (reference sequence). The CDR3 covers 13 residues. The V end was cut by 6 bases, the J end by 3 bases, with 10 bases between. The CDR3 loop reads CASRPTVTDTQYF. CDR3 coding DNA: TGTGCCAGCAGACCAACAGTGACAGATACGCAGTATTTT.

The chain recombines TRBV7-2 with TRBJ2-1; 10 nucleotides agree with TRBD2. CDR1 and CDR2 from the germline V gene are SGHTA and FQGNSA. The CDR3 extends over 15 amino acids. Losses at the gene ends were 5 bases for V and 3 bases for J; bases not matched to a gene: 4. The CDR3 loop is CASSPKREGYNEQFF. The CDR3 DNA reads TGTGCCAGCAGCCCCAAGCGGGAGGGCTACAATGAGCAGTTCTTC.

This rearrangement joins TRBV30 to TRBJ2-3; 9 bases map to TRBD1. V gave up 6 bases and J gave up 2 bases; unmatched junction bases: 15. The CDR3 loop spans 17 amino acids. Germline V gene sequence: CDR1 GTSNPN, CDR2 SVGIG (reference sequence). The CDR3 nucleotides read TGTGCCTGTACTGCTCCCCTTCGGACAGGGGACACAGATACGCAGTATTTT. This encodes CACTAPLRTGDTDTQYF.

In this sample, this clone turned up a few times. V and J are TRBV7-2 and TRBJ2-1; D uncertain. Germline V gives CDR1 SGHTA, CDR2 FQGNSA. This CDR3 has 11 residues. With 5 bases removed from V and 7 bases from J, the gap between germline ends came to 6 bases. CDR3 amino acids: CASSNKNEQFF. The DNA of the CDR3 is TGTGCCAGCAGCAATAAGAATGAGCAGTTCTTC.

The chain couples TRBV5-1 to TRBJ2-2; 7 nucleotides agree with TRBD1. The CDR3 extends over 14 amino acids. The germline gives CDR1 SGHRS, CDR2 YFSETQ. V lost 5 bases to trimming and J lost 2 bases; unmatched junction nucleotides: 3. Here the CDR3 DNA reads TGCGCCAGCAGTGGGACAGACAACACCGGGGAGCTGTTTTTT. Protein product: CASSGTDNTGELFF. Full variable domain (remainder filled in from reference TRBV5-1 and TRBJ2-2): KAGVTQTPRYLIKTRGQQVTLSCSPISGHRSVSWYQQTPGQGLQFLFEYFSETQRNKGNFPGRFSGRQFSNSRSEMNVSTLELGDSALYLCASSGTDNTGELFFGEGSRLTVL.

This clone came up a few times. The chain uses TRBV28 and TRBJ2-7; D gene unclear. The CDR3 runs to 14 residues. From germline, CDR1 is MDHEN and CDR2 SYDVKM. V lost 8 bases, J lost 0 bases, and 14 bases lay in between. This chain's CDR3 is CASGLKRLSYEQYF. CDR3 sequence (DNA): TGTGCCAGCGGGTTGAAAAGACTCTCCTACGAGCAGTACTTC.

The V call is TRBV4-1, the J call TRBJ2-1; possibly TRBD1 for D (7 bases). Germline V CDR1 and CDR2: MGHRA, YSYEKL. Trimming shortened V by 4 bases and J by 14 bases, and 24 bases separated the two germline ends. This CDR3 has 15 residues. Here the CDR3 reads CASSPSGGRGGEEFF. CDR3 DNA sequence: TGCGCCAGCAGCCCTTCAGGGGGGAGAGGGGGAGAGGAGTTCTTC.

The chain employs TRBV6-4 and TRBJ2-2; D is unclear. CDR1 and CDR2 from the germline V gene are MRHNA and SNTAGT. CDR3 length equals 14 residues. Between the trimmed V and J ends, which lost 3 bases and 1 base, there was a span of 6 bases. DNA for the CDR3: TGTGCCAGCAGTGAAGGTCTGAACACCGGGGAGCTGTTTTTT. It codes for CASSEGLNTGELFF.

The rearrangement joins TRBV5-8 to TRBJ2-3, with D perhaps TRBD2 (7 bases). V was pared by 2 bases and J by 2 bases, with 9 bases between. Per germline, CDR1 SGHTS and CDR2 YDEGEE. The CDR3 length is 14 residues. CDR3 DNA: TGTGCCAGCAGCTTCGGGGGGCTCACAGATACGCAGTATTTT. Its protein product is CASSFGGLTDTQYF.

The J gene is TRBJ2-5, the V gene TRBV5-1; tentatively, D is TRBD1 (5 bases). The V gene lost 4 bases and the J gene lost 2 bases, with 9 bases spanning the gap. The germline gives CDR1 SGHRS, CDR2 YFSETQ. The CDR3 spans 13 residues. In DNA form, the CDR3 reads TGCGCCAGCAGCCGACAGCCGCAAGAGACCCAGTACTTC. Protein product: CASSRQPQETQYF.

V is TRBV4-1 and J is TRBJ1-6, with 9 bases that match TRBD1. This CDR3 contains 15 residues. V shed 4 bases and J 7 bases; nucleotides not matched to a gene: 5. The V gene's germline CDR1 is MGHRA and CDR2 YSYEKL. CDR3 sequence (DNA): TGCGCCAGCAGCCCCGGACAGGGGTTGAATTCACCCCTCCACTTT. Translated: CASSPGQGLNSPLHF.

The chain couples TRBV2 to TRBJ1-6; unclear D gene. The CDR3 sequence is 19 residues long. V was pared by 5 bases and J by 0 bases, with 20 bases between. Germline CDR1 and CDR2: SNHLY and FYNNEI. CDR3 loop: CASSPPLSAMSSYNSPLHF. DNA of the CDR3: TGTGCCAGCAGTCCCCCATTGTCGGCCATGAGCTCCTATAATTCACCCCTCCACTTT. The full variable domain, its missing parts supplied by reference TRBV2 and TRBJ1-6, is EPEVTQTPSHQVTQMGQEVILRCVPISNHLYFYWYRQILGQKVEFLVSFYNNEISEKSEIFDDQFSVERPDGSNFTLKIRSTKLEDSAMYFCASSPPLSAMSSYNSPLHFGNGTRLTVT.